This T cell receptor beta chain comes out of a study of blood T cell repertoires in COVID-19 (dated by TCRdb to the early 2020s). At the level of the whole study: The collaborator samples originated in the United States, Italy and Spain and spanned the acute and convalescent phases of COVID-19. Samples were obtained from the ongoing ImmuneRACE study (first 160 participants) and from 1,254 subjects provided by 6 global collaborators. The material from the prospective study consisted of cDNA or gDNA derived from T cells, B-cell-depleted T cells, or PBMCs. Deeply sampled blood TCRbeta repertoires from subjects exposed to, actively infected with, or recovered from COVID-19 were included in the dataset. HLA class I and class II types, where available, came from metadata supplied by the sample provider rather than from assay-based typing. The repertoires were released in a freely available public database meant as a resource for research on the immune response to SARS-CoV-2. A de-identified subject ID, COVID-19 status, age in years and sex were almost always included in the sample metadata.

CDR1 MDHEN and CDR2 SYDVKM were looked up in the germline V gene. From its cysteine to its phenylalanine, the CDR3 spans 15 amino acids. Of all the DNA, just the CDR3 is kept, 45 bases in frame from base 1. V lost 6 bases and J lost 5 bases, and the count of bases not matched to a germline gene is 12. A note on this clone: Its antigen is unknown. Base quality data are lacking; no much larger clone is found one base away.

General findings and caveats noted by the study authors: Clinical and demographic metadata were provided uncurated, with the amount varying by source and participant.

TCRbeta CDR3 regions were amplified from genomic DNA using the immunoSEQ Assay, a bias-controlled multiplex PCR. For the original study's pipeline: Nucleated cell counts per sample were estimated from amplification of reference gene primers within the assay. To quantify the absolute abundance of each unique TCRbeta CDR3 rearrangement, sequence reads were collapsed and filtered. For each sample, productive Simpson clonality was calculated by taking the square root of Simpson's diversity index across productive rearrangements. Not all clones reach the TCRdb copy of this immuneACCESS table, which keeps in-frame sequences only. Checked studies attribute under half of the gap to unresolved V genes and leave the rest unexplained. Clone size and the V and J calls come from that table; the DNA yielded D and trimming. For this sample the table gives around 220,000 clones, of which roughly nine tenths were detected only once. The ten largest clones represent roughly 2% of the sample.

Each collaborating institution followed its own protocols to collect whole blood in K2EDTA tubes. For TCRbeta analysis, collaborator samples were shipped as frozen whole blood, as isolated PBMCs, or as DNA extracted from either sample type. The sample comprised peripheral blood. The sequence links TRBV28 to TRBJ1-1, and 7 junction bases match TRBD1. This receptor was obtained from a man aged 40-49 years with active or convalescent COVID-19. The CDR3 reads CASRQSDRVGTEAFF. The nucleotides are TGTGCCAGCAGGCAAAGCGACAGGGTAGGAACTGAAGCTTTCTTT.